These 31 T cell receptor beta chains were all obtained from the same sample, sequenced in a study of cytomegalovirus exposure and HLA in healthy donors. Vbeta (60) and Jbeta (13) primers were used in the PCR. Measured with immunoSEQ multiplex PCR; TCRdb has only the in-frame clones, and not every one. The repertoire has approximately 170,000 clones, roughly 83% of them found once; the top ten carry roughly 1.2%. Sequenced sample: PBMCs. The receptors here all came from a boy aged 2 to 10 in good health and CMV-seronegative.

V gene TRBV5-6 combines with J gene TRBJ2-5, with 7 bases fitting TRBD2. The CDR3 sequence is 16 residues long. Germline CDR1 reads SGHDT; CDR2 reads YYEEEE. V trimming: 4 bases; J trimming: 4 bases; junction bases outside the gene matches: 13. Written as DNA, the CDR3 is TGTGCCAGCAGCGGGTTCGGGGGGTTCTGGTCAGAGACCCAGTACTTC. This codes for CASSGFGGFWSETQYF.

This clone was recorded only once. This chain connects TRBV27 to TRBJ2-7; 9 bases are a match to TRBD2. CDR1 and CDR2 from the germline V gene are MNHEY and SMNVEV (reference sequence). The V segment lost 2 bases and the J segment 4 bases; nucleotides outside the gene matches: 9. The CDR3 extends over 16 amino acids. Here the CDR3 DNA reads TGTGCCAGCAGTTTAGACCCGGGACTAGCAAAATACGAGCAGTACTTC. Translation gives CASSLDPGLAKYEQYF.

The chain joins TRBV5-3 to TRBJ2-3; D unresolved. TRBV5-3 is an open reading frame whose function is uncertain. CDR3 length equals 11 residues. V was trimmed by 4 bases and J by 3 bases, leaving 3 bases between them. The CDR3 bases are TGTGCCAGAAGCGTAACAGATACGCAGTATTTT. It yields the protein CARSVTDTQYF.

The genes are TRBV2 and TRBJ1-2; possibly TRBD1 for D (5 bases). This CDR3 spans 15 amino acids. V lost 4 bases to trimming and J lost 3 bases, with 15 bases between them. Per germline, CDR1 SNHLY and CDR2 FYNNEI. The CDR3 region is CASSVVSGRDYGYTF. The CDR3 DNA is TGTGCCAGCAGTGTGGTTTCAGGGCGCGACTATGGCTACACCTTC.

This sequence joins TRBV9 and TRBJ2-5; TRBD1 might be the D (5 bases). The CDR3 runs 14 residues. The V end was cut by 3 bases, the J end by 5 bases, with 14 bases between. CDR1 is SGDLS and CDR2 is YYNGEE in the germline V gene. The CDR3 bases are TGTGCCAGCAGCGCCACCTCAGGGTCGGAGACCCAGTACTTC. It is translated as CASSATSGSETQYF.

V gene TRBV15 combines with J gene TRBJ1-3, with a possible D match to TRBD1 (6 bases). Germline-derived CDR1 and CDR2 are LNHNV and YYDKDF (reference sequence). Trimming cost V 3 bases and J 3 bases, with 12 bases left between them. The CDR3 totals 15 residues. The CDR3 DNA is TGTGCCACCAGCAGCCGGACAGTAAATGGAAACACCATATATTTT. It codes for CATSSRTVNGNTIYF.

CDR3 residues: CASSLGAGGNTIYF. CDR3 DNA: TGTGCCAGCAGTTTGGGGGCCGGGGGAAACACCATATATTTT. The chain combines TRBV28 with TRBJ1-3; D may be TRBD1 (6 bases). The CDR3 has 14 residues. The germline gives CDR1 MDHEN, CDR2 SYDVKM. With 3 bases removed from V and 4 bases from J, the gap between germline ends came to 10 bases. Together with reference TRBV28 and TRBJ1-3, the CDR3 gives the full variable domain: DVKVTQSSRYLVKRTGEKVFLECVQDMDHENMFWYRQDPGLGLRLIYFSYDVKMKEKGDIPEGYSVSREKKERFSLILESASTNQTSMYLCASSLGAGGNTIYFGEGSWLTVV.

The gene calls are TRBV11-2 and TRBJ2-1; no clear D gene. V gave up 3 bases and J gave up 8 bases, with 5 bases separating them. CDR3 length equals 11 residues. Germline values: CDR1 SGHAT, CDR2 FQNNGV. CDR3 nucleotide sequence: TGTGCCAGCAGCTTTTCCGATGAGCAGTTCTTC. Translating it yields CASSFSDEQFF.

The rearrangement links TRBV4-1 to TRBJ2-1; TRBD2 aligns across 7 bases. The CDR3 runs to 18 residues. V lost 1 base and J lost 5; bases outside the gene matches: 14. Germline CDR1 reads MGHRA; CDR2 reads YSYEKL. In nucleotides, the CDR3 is TGCGCCAGCAGCCAAGTTGCTGCCCCTTCTAGCGGCGACAATGAGCAGTTCTTC. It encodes CASSQVAAPSSGDNEQFF.

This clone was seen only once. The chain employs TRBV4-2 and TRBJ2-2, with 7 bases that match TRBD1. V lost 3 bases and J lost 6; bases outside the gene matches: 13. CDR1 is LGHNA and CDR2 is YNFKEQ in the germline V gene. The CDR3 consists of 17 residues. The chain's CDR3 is CASSHDRTGGAAGELFF. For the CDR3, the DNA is TGTGCCAGCAGCCACGACCGGACAGGCGGAGCTGCCGGGGAGCTGTTTTTT.

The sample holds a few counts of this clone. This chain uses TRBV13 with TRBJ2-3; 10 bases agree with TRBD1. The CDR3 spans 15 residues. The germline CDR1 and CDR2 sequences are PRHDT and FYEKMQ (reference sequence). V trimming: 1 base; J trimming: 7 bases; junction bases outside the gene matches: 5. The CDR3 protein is CASSLAGQGTNTQYF. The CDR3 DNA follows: TGTGCCAGCAGCTTAGCGGGACAGGGGACAAATACGCAGTATTTT.

The CDR3 loop reads CASRGGGAETQYF. The CDR3, as DNA: TGTGCCAGCAGAGGCGGGGGGGCGGAGACCCAGTACTTC. V gene TRBV6-1 combines with J gene TRBJ2-5; 9 positions match TRBD2. J was trimmed by 5 bases and V by 6 bases; bases with no gene match: 4. The length of the CDR3 is 13 residues. CDR1 and CDR2 (germline): MNHNS, SASEGT.

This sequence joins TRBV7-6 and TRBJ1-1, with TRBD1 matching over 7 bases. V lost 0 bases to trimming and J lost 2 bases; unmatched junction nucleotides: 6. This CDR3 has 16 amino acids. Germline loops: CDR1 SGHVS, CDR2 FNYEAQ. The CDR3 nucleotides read TGTGCCAGCAGCTTAGCTCCGAACAGGGGAAACACTGAAGCTTTCTTT. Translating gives CASSLAPNRGNTEAFF.

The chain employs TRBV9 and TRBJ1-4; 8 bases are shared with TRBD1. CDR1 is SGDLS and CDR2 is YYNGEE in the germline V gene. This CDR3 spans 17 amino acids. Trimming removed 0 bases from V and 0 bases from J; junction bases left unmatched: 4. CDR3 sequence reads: CASSVGQGPSTNEKLFF. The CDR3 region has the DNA TGTGCCAGCAGCGTAGGACAGGGGCCCTCAACTAATGAAAAACTGTTTTTT.

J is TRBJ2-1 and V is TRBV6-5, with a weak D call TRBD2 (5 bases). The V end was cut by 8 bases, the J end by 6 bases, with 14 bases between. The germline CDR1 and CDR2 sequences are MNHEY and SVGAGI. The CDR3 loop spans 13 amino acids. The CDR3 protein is CASHERGRNEQFF. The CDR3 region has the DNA TGTGCCAGCCACGAACGGGGTCGCAATGAGCAGTTCTTC.

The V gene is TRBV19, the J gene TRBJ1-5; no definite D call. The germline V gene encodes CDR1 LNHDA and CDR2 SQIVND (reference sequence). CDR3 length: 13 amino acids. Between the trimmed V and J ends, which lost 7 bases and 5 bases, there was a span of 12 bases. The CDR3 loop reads CASNRGTHQPQHF. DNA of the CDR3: TGTGCCAGTAATAGAGGAACCCATCAGCCCCAGCATTTT. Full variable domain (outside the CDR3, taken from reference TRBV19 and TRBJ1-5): DGGITQSPKYLFRKEGQNVTLSCEQNLNHDAMYWYRQDPGQGLRLIYYSQIVNDFQKGDIAEGYSVSREKKESFPLTVTSAQKNPTAFYLCASNRGTHQPQHFGDGTRLSIL.

Here the CDR3 DNA reads TGTGCCATCACCGAGGCGAGCTCCTACGAGCAGTACTTC. Amino acid sequence: CAITEASSYEQYF. The chain joins TRBV10-3 to TRBJ2-5; unclear D gene. The J call is uncertain, as TRBJ2-7 better fits the DNA end. Germline assignment: CDR1 ENHRY and CDR2 SYGVKD. CDR3 length: 13 amino acids.

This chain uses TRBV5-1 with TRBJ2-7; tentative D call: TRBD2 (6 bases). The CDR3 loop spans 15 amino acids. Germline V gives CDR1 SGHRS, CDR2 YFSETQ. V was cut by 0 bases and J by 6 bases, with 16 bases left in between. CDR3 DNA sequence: TGCGCCAGCAGCTTGGTTGACGGGGGACGCAGCGAGCAGTACTTC. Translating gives CASSLVDGGRSEQYF.

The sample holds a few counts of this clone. The CDR3 is CASSPRTGPSTNYGYTF. The CDR3 DNA reads TGTGCCAGCTCACCGCGGACAGGGCCATCCACTAACTATGGCTACACCTTC. The chain employs TRBV18 and TRBJ1-2; 8 bases align to TRBD1. Trimming cost V 3 bases and J 0 bases; bases outside gene matches: 9. Germline CDR1 and CDR2: KGHSH and LQKENI. CDR3 size: 17 residues.

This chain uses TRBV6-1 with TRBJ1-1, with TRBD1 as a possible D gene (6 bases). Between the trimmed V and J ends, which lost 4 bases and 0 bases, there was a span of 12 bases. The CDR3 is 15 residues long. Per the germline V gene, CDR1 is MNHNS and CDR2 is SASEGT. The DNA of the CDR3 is TGTGCCAGCAGTGGTTCAAGGGGGATGAACACTGAAGCTTTCTTT. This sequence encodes CASSGSRGMNTEAFF.

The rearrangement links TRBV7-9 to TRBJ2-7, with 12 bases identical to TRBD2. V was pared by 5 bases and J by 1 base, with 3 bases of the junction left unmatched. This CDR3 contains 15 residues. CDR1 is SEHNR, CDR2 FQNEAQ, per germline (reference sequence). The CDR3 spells CASSGGLAGSYEQYF. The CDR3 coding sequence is TGTGCCAGCAGCGGCGGACTAGCGGGATCCTACGAGCAGTACTTC.

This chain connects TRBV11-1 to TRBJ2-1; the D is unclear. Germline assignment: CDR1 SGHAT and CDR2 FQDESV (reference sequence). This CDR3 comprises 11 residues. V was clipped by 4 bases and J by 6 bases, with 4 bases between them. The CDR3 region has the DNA TGTGCCAGCAGCTCGAGCAATGAGCAGTTCTTC. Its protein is CASSSSNEQFF.

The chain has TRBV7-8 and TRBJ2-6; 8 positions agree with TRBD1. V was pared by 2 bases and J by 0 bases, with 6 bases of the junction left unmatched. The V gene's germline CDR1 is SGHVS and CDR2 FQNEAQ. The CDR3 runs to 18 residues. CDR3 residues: CASSLMTGAYSGANVLTF. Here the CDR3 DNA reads TGTGCCAGCAGCTTAATGACAGGGGCATACTCTGGGGCCAACGTCCTGACTTTC.

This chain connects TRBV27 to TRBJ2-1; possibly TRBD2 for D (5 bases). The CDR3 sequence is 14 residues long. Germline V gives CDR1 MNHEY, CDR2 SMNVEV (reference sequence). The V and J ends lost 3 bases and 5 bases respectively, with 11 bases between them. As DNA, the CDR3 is TGTGCCAGCAGTTTGGTACTAGGAGACAATGAGCAGTTCTTC. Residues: CASSLVLGDNEQFF.

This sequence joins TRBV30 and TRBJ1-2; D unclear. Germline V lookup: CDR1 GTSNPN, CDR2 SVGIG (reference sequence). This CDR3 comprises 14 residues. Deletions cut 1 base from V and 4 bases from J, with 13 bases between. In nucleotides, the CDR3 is TGTGCCTGGAGTGGACACAGATTGAGCTATGGCTACACCTTC. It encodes CAWSGHRLSYGYTF.

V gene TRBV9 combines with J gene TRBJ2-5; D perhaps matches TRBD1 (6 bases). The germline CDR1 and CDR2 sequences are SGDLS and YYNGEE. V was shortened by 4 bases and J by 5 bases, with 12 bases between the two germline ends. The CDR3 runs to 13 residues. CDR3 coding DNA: TGTGCCAGCAGCTCAAACAGGGCGGAGACCCAGTACTTC. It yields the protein CASSSNRAETQYF.

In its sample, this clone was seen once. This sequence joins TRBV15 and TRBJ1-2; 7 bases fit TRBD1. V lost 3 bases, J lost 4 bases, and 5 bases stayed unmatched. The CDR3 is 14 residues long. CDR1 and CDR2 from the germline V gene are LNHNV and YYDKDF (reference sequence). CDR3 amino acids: CATSRADRIYGYTF. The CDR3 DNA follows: TGTGCCACCAGCAGGGCGGACAGGATCTATGGCTACACCTTC.

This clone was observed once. This CDR3 reads CASSLSPPIPGTSNTDTQYF. The DNA for the CDR3 is TGTGCCAGCAGCCTTTCGCCCCCCATACCCGGGACTAGTAACACAGATACGCAGTATTTT. This chain links TRBV7-6 with TRBJ2-3, with 8 nucleotides matching TRBD2. V lost 5 bases and J lost 2; bases outside the gene matches: 21. Germline values: CDR1 SGHVS, CDR2 FNYEAQ. This CDR3 has 20 amino acids.

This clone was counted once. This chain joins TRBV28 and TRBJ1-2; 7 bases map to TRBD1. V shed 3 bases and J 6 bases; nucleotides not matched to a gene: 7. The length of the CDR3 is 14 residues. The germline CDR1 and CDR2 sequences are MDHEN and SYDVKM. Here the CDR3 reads CASSLLTGSNGYTF. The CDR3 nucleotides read TGTGCCAGCAGTTTGTTGACAGGGAGCAATGGCTACACCTTC.

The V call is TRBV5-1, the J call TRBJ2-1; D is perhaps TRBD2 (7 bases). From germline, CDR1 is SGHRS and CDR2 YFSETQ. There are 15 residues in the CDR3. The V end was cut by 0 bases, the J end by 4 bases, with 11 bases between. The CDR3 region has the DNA TGCGCCAGCAGCTTGGTCCGGGGGGCATACAATGAGCAGTTCTTC. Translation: CASSLVRGAYNEQFF. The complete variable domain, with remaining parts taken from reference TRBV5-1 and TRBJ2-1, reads KAGVTQTPRYLIKTRGQQVTLSCSPISGHRSVSWYQQTPGQGLQFLFEYFSETQRNKGNFPGRFSGRQFSNSRSEMNVSTLELGDSALYLCASSLVRGAYNEQFFGPGTRLTVL.

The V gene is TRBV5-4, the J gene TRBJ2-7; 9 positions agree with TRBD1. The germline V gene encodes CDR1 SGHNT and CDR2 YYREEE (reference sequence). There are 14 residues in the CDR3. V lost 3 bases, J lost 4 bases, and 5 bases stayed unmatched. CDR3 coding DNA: TGTGCCAGCAGCTCGACAGGGGGGGCATACGAGCAGTACGTC. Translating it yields CASSSTGGAYEQYV.